The 14 T cell receptor beta chains presented below share a single source sample, sequenced in a study of blood T cells in healthy people across ages. Combining a sample-barcoded 5' primer with a J-beta primer mix, a second PCR ran for 7 to 11 cycles. MiXCR, applied by TCRdb to the 5' RACE reads, yields one record per CDR3 protein. The table lists about 940,000 distinct CDR3 sequences, around 49% of them singletons. Sequencing was performed on blood. These receptors were taken from a man aged 25 to 40 in good health.

The chain combines TRBV9 with TRBJ1-6, with 9 nucleotides matching TRBD1. The CDR3 totals 17 residues. Germline V gives CDR1 SGDLS, CDR2 YYNGEE. Trimming took 0 bases from V and 4 from J; bases not matched to a gene: 5. The CDR3 sequence is CASSVDRGPPYNSPLHF. CDR3 in DNA: TGTGCCAGCAGCGTAGACAGGGGGCCGCCTTATAATTCACCCCTCCACTTT.

This clonotype has a single count. This rearrangement joins TRBV30 to TRBJ1-5; the D is unclear. This CDR3 spans 15 amino acids. Trimming removed 8 bases from V and 1 base from J, with 18 bases in between. The germline gives CDR1 GTSNPN, CDR2 SVGIG (reference sequence). The CDR3: CAGGSGLVSNQPQHF. The CDR3 DNA reads as TGTGCCGGAGGTAGTGGGCTGGTAAGCAATCAGCCCCAGCATTTT.

This clonotype has only a few counts. With a much larger clone just one base away, this may be a read error. The rearrangement uses TRBV20-1 and TRBJ2-3; the match to TRBD2 covers 8 bases. Trimming cost V 6 bases and J 8 bases; bases outside gene matches: 10. The germline V gene has CDR1 DFQATT and CDR2 SNEGSKA (reference sequence). The CDR3 has 13 residues. The chain's CDR3 is CSAGGGKGGTQYF. CDR3 sequence (DNA): TGCAGTGCCGGCGGGGGGAAAGGGGGTACGCAGTATTTT.

The rearrangement joins TRBV6-1 to TRBJ1-2; no clear D. The V gene's germline CDR1 is MNHNS and CDR2 SASEGT. This CDR3 has 12 amino acids. Trimming cost V 3 bases and J 2 bases, with 4 bases left between them. CDR3 loop: CASSDKNYGYTF. CDR3 DNA sequence: TGTGCCAGCAGTGACAAGAACTATGGCTACACCTTC.

The V call is TRBV6-1, the J call TRBJ2-2, with a possible D match to TRBD1 (6 bases). This CDR3 comprises 16 residues. Germline CDR1 reads MNHNS; CDR2 reads SASEGT. Trimming took off 4 bases at V and 6 bases at J, with 18 bases between the two ends. CDR3 region: CASSGPAGTPAGELFF. The CDR3 region has the DNA TGTGCCAGCAGTGGGCCCGCCGGGACACCCGCCGGGGAGCTGTTTTTT.

The gene calls are TRBV2 and TRBJ2-3; 9 bases are shared with TRBD1. Germline values: CDR1 SNHLY, CDR2 FYNNEI. The CDR3 is 15 amino acids. Unmatched junction bases numbered 6, after V lost 5 bases and J lost 3 bases. The CDR3 is CASSTGQGKTDTQYF. The CDR3 nucleotides are TGTGCCAGCAGTACCGGACAGGGGAAGACAGATACGCAGTATTTT. The entire variable domain, with the rest obtained from reference TRBV2 and TRBJ2-3, is as follows: EPEVTQTPSHQVTQMGQEVILRCVPISNHLYFYWYRQILGQKVEFLVSFYNNEISEKSEIFDDQFSVERPDGSNFTLKIRSTKLEDSAMYFCASSTGQGKTDTQYFGPGTRLTVL.

This clonotype turned up a few times. This sequence joins TRBV7-9 and TRBJ2-7; D remains ambiguous. The DNA end lines up better with TRBJ2-5; the J call may be wrong. The CDR3 has 15 residues. Germline CDR1 is SEHNR and CDR2 is FQNEAQ (reference sequence). CDR3 amino acids: CASSLAEAGQETQYF. In DNA, the CDR3 is TGTGCCAGCAGCTTAGCAGAGGCAGGCCAGGAGACCCAGTACTTC.

The genes are TRBV11-3 and TRBJ2-5, with 11 nucleotides matching TRBD2. V gave up 5 bases and J gave up 11 bases; unmatched junction bases: 19. CDR1 is SGHNT and CDR2 is YENEEA in the germline V gene. The length of the CDR3 is 17 residues. The CDR3 region is CASSSRLAGTTINEQYF. CDR3 DNA: TGTGCCAGCAGCAGCCGACTAGCGGGGACTACCATAAATGAGCAGTACTTC. The full variable domain, in which reference TRBV11-3 and TRBJ2-5 provide the parts outside the CDR3, is EAGVVQSPRYKIIEKKQPVAFWCNPISGHNTLYWYLQNLGQGPELLIRYENEEAVDDSQLPKDRFSAERLKGVDSTLKIQPAELGDSAVYLCASSSRLAGTTINEQYFGPGTRLLVL.

This chain joins TRBV27 and TRBJ1-5, with D perhaps matching TRBD1 (5 bases). Germline CDR1 MNHEY, CDR2 SMNVEV (reference sequence). This CDR3 has 15 residues. Trimming took 2 bases from V and 4 from J, leaving 12 bases between them. CDR3 loop: CASSLEGMENQPQHF. The CDR3 nucleotides read TGTGCCAGCAGTTTAGAGGGGATGGAGAATCAGCCCCAGCATTTT.

The chain links TRBV6-1 to TRBJ2-2, with 12 bases identical to TRBD2. The CDR3 is 16 residues long. Trimming took 0 bases from V and 13 from J; bases not matched to a gene: 9. From germline, CDR1 is MNHNS and CDR2 SASEGT. As DNA, the CDR3 is TGTGCCAGCAGTGAAGCTCCTTCGACTAGCGGGGGTGCGCTGTTTTTT. Translated, it gives CASSEAPSTSGGALFF.

This clonotype showed up just a few times. The chain has TRBV29-1 and TRBJ2-1, with unresolved D. V shed 6 bases and J shed 0 bases, with 12 bases lying between them. Per the germline V gene, CDR1 is SQVTM and CDR2 is ANQGSEA. This CDR3 is 14 amino acids long. DNA for the CDR3: TGCAGCGTCGATGGACCGAGCTCCTACAATGAGCAGTTCTTC. Translation gives CSVDGPSSYNEQFF.

The chain combines TRBV9 with TRBJ2-1; 8 bases are shared with TRBD1. The DNA end is more similar to TRBJ2-7, so the J call may be wrong. There are 15 residues in the CDR3. Germline V gives CDR1 SGDLS, CDR2 YYNGEE. The CDR3 is CASGSRGQGYNEQYF. CDR3 coding DNA: TGTGCCAGCGGATCCAGGGGGCAAGGCTACAATGAGCAGTACTTC.

Remarks on this clonotype: A much larger clone sits a single nucleotide away, making a read error possible. CDR3 in amino acids: CANSPRDGYGYTF. In DNA form, the CDR3 reads TGTGCCAACAGCCCACGGGACGGCTATGGCTACACCTTC. The gene calls are TRBV7-2 and TRBJ1-2; weak D call: TRBD1 (5 bases). Germline loops: CDR1 SGHTA, CDR2 FQGNSA. The CDR3 is 13 residues long.

In this sample, this clonotype turned up a few times. The rearrangement joins TRBV11-2 to TRBJ2-1, with 7 bases identical to TRBD2. With 6 bases clipped from V and 8 bases from J, the junction kept 4 bases outside the gene matches. Germline CDR1 reads SGHAT; CDR2 reads FQNNGV. The CDR3 sequence is 12 residues long. CDR3 residues: CASSRGVDEQFF. CDR3 coding DNA: TGTGCCAGCAGTCGGGGGGTGGATGAGCAGTTCTTC.